This T cell receptor beta chain was sequenced for a study of cytomegalovirus exposure and HLA in healthy donors. Use of 60 Vbeta and 13 Jbeta primers characterized the PCR. TCRdb keeps only in-frame clones here, not all; method: immunoSEQ multiplex PCR. Of around 150,000 clones in the sample, around 83% were seen once. CDR1 is SGHRS, CDR2 YFSETQ, per germline. Trimming stripped 1 base from V and 5 bases from J, with 10 bases between. The CDR3 runs to 15 residues. The sample was PBMCs. This TCR derives from a middle-aged man in good health and CMV-seropositive. The chain has TRBV5-1 and TRBJ1-6; the D gene is possibly TRBD1 (5 bases). The chain's CDR3 is CASSLTGQNNSPLHF. The CDR3, as DNA: TGCGCCAGCAGCTTGACCGGACAAAATAATTCACCCCTCCACTTT.